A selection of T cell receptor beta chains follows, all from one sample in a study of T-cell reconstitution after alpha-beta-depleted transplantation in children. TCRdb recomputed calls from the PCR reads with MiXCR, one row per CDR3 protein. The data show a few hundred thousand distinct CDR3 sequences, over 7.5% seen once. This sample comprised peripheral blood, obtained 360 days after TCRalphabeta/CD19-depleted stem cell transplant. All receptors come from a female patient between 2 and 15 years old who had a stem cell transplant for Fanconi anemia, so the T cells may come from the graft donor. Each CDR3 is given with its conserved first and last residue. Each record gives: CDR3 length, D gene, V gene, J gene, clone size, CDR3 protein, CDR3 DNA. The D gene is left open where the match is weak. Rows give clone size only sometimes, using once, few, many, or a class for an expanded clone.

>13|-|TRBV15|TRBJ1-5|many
CATTVQGYQPQHF
TGTGCCACCACGGTACAGGGATATCAGCCCCAGCATTTT
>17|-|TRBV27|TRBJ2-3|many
CASSLLLDFTSTDTQYF
TGTGCCAGCAGTCTACTCTTGGACTTTACTAGCACAGATACGCAGTATTTT
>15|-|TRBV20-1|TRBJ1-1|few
CSARKIPYSNTEAFF
TGCAGTGCTAGAAAGATACCTTACTCGAACACTGAAGCTTTCTTT
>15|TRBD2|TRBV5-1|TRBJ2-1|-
CASSLYGGSHNEQFF
TGCGCCAGCAGCTTGTACGGGGGGTCCCACAATGAGCAGTTCTTC
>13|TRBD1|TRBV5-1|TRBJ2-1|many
CASSPGTANEQFF
TGCGCCAGCAGCCCTGGGACAGCAAATGAGCAGTTCTTC
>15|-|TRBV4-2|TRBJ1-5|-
CASSQDQAGNQPQHF
TGTGCCAGCAGCCAAGATCAGGCAGGAAATCAGCCCCAGCATTTT
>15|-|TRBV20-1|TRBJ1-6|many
CSAASRTDYNSPLHF
TGCAGTGCTGCCTCTAGGACGGACTATAATTCACCCCTCCACTTT
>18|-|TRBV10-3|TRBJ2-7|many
CAISGHPLASQVPYEQYF
TGTGCCATCAGTGGCCACCCACTAGCCTCCCAGGTCCCCTACGAGCAGTACTTC
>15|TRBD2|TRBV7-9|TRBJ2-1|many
CASSLGSGGQTEQFF
TGTGCCAGCAGCTTAGGGTCGGGAGGACAAACGGAGCAGTTCTTC
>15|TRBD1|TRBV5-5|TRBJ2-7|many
CASDSNRDSSYEQYF
TGTGCCAGCGATTCCAACCGGGACAGTAGCTACGAGCAGTACTTC
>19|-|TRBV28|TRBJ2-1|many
CASSLLPQPNREPYNEQFF
TGTGCCAGCAGTTTGCTTCCCCAACCGAACAGGGAGCCCTACAATGAGCAGTTCTTC
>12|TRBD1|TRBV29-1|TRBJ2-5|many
CSARDRGETQYF
TGCAGCGCCCGGGACAGGGGAGAGACCCAGTACTTC